The 25 T cell receptor beta chains in this list originate from one sample, sequenced in a study of PD-1 blockade in classical Hodgkin lymphoma. TCRdb's table, derived via immunoSEQ multiplex PCR, lists solely in-frame clones and lacks some. The table has 2,000 to 2,500 clones, 60% to 75% seen once. Documented time point: newly diagnosed, previously untreated cHL patient sample. Applied to thawed PBMCs, magnetic negative selection was the method used to isolate CD8+ T cells. The material sequenced was CD8+ T cells from blood. These receptors all stem from a human donor with classical Hodgkin lymphoma.

This clone occurred once. The chain couples TRBV6-9 to TRBJ2-7, with D perhaps TRBD1 (6 bases). V lost 3 bases, J lost 3 bases, and 12 bases lay in between. Germline V gene lookup returns CDR1 MNHGY and CDR2 SVAAGI. This CDR3 comprises 14 residues. In nucleotides, the CDR3 is TGTGCCAGCAGTTACACAACAGGGAACTACGAGCAGTACTTC. Protein: CASSYTTGNYEQYF.

The chain joins TRBV6-5 to TRBJ2-7; D assignment may be TRBD1 or TRBD2 (5 bases each). CDR1 and CDR2 (germline): MNHEY, SVGAGI. The CDR3 has 13 amino acids. V gave up 6 bases and J gave up 4 bases, with 13 bases separating them. In DNA form, the CDR3 reads TGTGCCAGCAGCTCCGGGGCTGATTACGAGCAGTACTTC. Protein: CASSSGADYEQYF.

In DNA form, the CDR3 reads TGTGCCAGCAGAATAGGACAGGGCTTCGGGGAGCTGTTTTTT. Protein: CASRIGQGFGELFF. The gene calls are TRBV2 and TRBJ2-2, with 8 bases identical to TRBD1. The CDR3 sequence is 14 residues long. Germline CDR1 reads SNHLY; CDR2 reads FYNNEI. V trimming: 6 bases; J trimming: 7 bases; junction bases outside the gene matches: 7.

V and J are TRBV27 and TRBJ2-7, with D perhaps matching TRBD1 or TRBD2 (7 bases each). The CDR3 is 16 amino acids. Trimming took 3 bases from V and 4 from J, leaving 19 bases between them. Looked up from germline, CDR1 is MNHEY and CDR2 is SMNVEV (reference sequence). The CDR3 region is CASSLGPRGGPYEQYF. The CDR3 DNA sequence: TGTGCCAGCAGTTTGGGCCCCAGGGGGGGCCCATACGAGCAGTACTTC.

The chain combines TRBV29-1 with TRBJ1-1, with a tentative D call TRBD1 (5 bases). V lost 6 bases to trimming and J lost 3 bases, with 14 bases between them. The CDR3 totals 13 residues. CDR1 is SQVTM and CDR2 is ANQGSEA in the germline V gene. CDR3 in amino acids: CSVPGAGDTEAFF. The CDR3 DNA reads as TGCAGCGTCCCTGGGGCCGGGGACACTGAAGCTTTCTTT.

This sequence joins TRBV9 and TRBJ2-5, with 8 bases that match TRBD2. CDR1 and CDR2 from the germline V gene are SGDLS and YYNGEE. J was trimmed by 3 bases and V by 2 bases; bases with no gene match: 9. The CDR3 runs 16 residues. The CDR3: CASSVGGGAGEETQYF. In DNA form, the CDR3 reads TGTGCCAGCAGCGTCGGGGGGGGCGCTGGGGAAGAGACCCAGTACTTC.

This chain uses TRBV13 with TRBJ1-2; 9 nucleotides line up with TRBD1. The CDR3 is 14 residues long. The V gene end was trimmed by 5 bases and the J gene end by 3 bases; junction bases not matched to a gene: 4. CDR1 is PRHDT and CDR2 is FYEKMQ in the germline V gene (reference sequence). The CDR3 DNA is TGTGCCAGCAGCACCCGACAGGGGGACTATGGCTACACCTTC. It encodes CASSTRQGDYGYTF.

This chain links TRBV6-6 with TRBJ2-5, with 12 bases fitting TRBD1. CDR3 size: 15 residues. Per the germline V gene, CDR1 is MNHNY and CDR2 is SVGAGI (reference sequence). The V and J ends lost 5 bases and 5 bases, in that order; junction bases with no gene match: 6. The DNA of the CDR3 is TGTGCCAGCAGTCCCGGGACAGGGGGCACGGAGACCCAGTACTTC. It yields the protein CASSPGTGGTETQYF.

This chain links TRBV18 with TRBJ2-3, with 8 bases aligning to TRBD2. Germline lookup yields CDR1 KGHSH and CDR2 LQKENI. This CDR3 has 16 amino acids. Germline trimming cut 0 bases from V and 0 bases from J; bases unmatched to any gene: 2. The CDR3: CASSPPSGRSTDTQYF. CDR3 sequence (DNA): TGTGCCAGCTCACCACCCAGCGGGAGAAGCACAGATACGCAGTATTTT. The full variable domain, in which reference TRBV18 and TRBJ2-3 provide the parts outside the CDR3, is NAGVMQNPRHLVRRRGQEARLRCSPMKGHSHVYWYRQLPEEGLKFMVYLQKENIIDESGMPKERFSAEFPKEGPSILRIQQVVRGDSAAYFCASSPPSGRSTDTQYFGPGTRLTVL.

This chain links TRBV28 with TRBJ2-2; D is possibly TRBD1 (5 bases). Deletions cut 5 bases from V and 3 bases from J, with 13 bases between. CDR1 and CDR2 from the germline V gene are MDHEN and SYDVKM. The CDR3 has 15 amino acids. CDR3 sequence (DNA): TGTGCCAGCAGTCCAGGGTGGGCAGACACCGGGGAGCTGTTTTTT. Its protein is CASSPGWADTGELFF. Combining the CDR3 with reference TRBV28 and TRBJ2-2 gives the whole variable domain DVKVTQSSRYLVKRTGEKVFLECVQDMDHENMFWYRQDPGLGLRLIYFSYDVKMKEKGDIPEGYSVSREKKERFSLILESASTNQTSMYLCASSPGWADTGELFFGEGSRLTVL.

The V gene is TRBV4-1, the J gene TRBJ2-2; D call uncertain. Germline V gene lookup returns CDR1 MGHRA and CDR2 YSYEKL. V was clipped by 0 bases and J by 6 bases, with 14 bases between them. This CDR3 has 16 residues. The CDR3 protein is CASSQEAGLGSGELFF. CDR3 in DNA: TGCGCCAGCAGCCAAGAGGCCGGATTAGGGTCCGGGGAGCTGTTTTTT.

The rearrangement uses TRBV6-1 and TRBJ2-1; possible D gene TRBD1, 6 bases. Germline CDR1 reads MNHNS; CDR2 reads SASEGT. The CDR3 loop spans 15 amino acids. Trimming cost V 0 bases and J 3 bases, with 9 bases left between them. The CDR3 nucleotides read TGTGCCAGCAGTGAAGCCGCAGGGGACTACAATGAGCAGTTCTTC. It specifies CASSEAAGDYNEQFF.

The rearrangement joins TRBV6-1 to TRBJ1-6; D unresolved. The CDR3 covers 14 residues. V shed 4 bases and J shed 9 bases, with 13 bases lying between them. CDR1 is MNHNS and CDR2 is SASEGT in the germline V gene. CDR3 coding DNA: TGTGCCAGCAGTGTGACGGAAACGGGTTCACCCCTCCACTTT. Translated, it gives CASSVTETGSPLHF.

The chain has TRBV7-9 and TRBJ1-5; D may be TRBD1 (5 bases). Germline V gene sequence: CDR1 SEHNR, CDR2 FQNEAQ (reference sequence). Trimming stripped 11 bases from V and 5 bases from J, with 13 bases between. The CDR3 contains 12 residues. The CDR3 spells CASSAGDQPQHF. DNA for the CDR3: TGTGCCTCTTCGGCGGGGGATCAGCCCCAGCATTTT.

V is TRBV28 and J is TRBJ1-2; D remains unclear. Germline V CDR1 and CDR2: MDHEN, SYDVKM. The V end was cut by 2 bases, the J end by 4 bases, with 14 bases between. The CDR3 is 15 amino acids. CDR3 amino acids: CASSLVRVGSYGYTF. For the CDR3, the DNA is TGTGCCAGCAGTTTAGTTCGGGTAGGAAGCTATGGCTACACCTTC.

This clone was counted once. This sequence joins TRBV6-1 and TRBJ2-3, with 7 nucleotides matching TRBD1. Per germline, CDR1 MNHNS and CDR2 SASEGT. The CDR3 has 15 residues. Trimming at V came to 1 base and at J to 4 bases, leaving 5 bases not matched to a gene. The CDR3 protein is CASSEVVQGADTQYF. As DNA, the CDR3 is TGTGCCAGCAGTGAAGTAGTGCAGGGGGCAGATACGCAGTATTTT.

CDR3 DNA sequence: TGTGCCAGCGACACAGGGGATAGCAATCAGCCCCAGCATTTT. Protein: CASDTGDSNQPQHF. J is TRBJ1-5 and V is TRBV2, with 7 bases fitting TRBD1. Germline assignment: CDR1 SNHLY and CDR2 FYNNEI. V was pared by 8 bases and J by 0 bases, with 4 bases of the junction left unmatched. This CDR3 is 14 amino acids long.

In its sample, this clone was seen once. CDR3 protein: CASSEEKGADTQYF. The CDR3 nucleotides are TGTGCCAGCAGTGAAGAAAAAGGGGCAGATACGCAGTATTTT. V is TRBV6-1 and J is TRBJ2-3, with TRBD1 as a possible D gene (5 bases). The CDR3 totals 14 residues. Germline V gene data show CDR1 as MNHNS and CDR2 as SASEGT. V was clipped by 1 base and J by 4 bases, with 9 bases between them.

This clone was detected a few times. The genes are TRBV2 and TRBJ2-1; possibly TRBD2 for D (6 bases). V dropped 3 bases and J dropped 0 bases, with 9 bases sitting between them. The CDR3 loop spans 15 amino acids. In germline, CDR1 is SNHLY, CDR2 FYNNEI. The CDR3 DNA is TGTGCCAGCAGTGATGGCGGGGCCTCCTACAATGAGCAGTTCTTC. Encoded protein: CASSDGGASYNEQFF.

This chain uses TRBV27 with TRBJ2-2, with 8 bases matching TRBD2. Germline lookup yields CDR1 MNHEY and CDR2 SMNVEV (reference sequence). The CDR3 covers 15 residues. The ends lost 3 bases at V and 2 bases at J; junction bases unmatched: 2. In nucleotides, the CDR3 is TGTGCCAGCAGTTTGAGCGGGGGTAACACCGGGGAGCTGTTTTTT. Translated, it gives CASSLSGGNTGELFF.

On this clone: A junction boundary mismatches the germline segment, possibly from a read error. The gene calls are TRBV4-1 and TRBJ2-1; a weak D match, TRBD1 (6 bases). The CDR3 covers 12 residues. Germline values: CDR1 MGHRA, CDR2 YSYEKL. In DNA, the CDR3 is TGCGCCAGCAGCCAAGGTACAGGGTTCCGGGTCTTC. Translating it yields CASSQGTGFRVF.

The chain carries TRBV29-1 and TRBJ1-5, with 7 positions matching TRBD1. The CDR3 has 12 residues. Germline CDR1 SQVTM, CDR2 ANQGSEA. Unmatched junction bases numbered 5, after V lost 5 bases and J lost 7 bases. This CDR3 reads CSVSAGGQPQHF. The CDR3 nucleotides read TGCAGCGTTAGCGCAGGGGGGCAGCCCCAGCATTTT.

The chain couples TRBV7-2 to TRBJ2-1; 7 bases match TRBD1. The germline V gene has CDR1 SGHTA and CDR2 FQGNSA. V shed 5 bases, J shed 0 bases, and the junction held 4 bases outside the gene matches. The CDR3 runs to 15 residues. CDR3 residues: CASSLRGSSYNEQFF. CDR3 nucleotide sequence: TGTGCCAGCAGCCTCAGGGGGAGCTCCTACAATGAGCAGTTCTTC.

This clone was seen only a few times. V gene TRBV5-5 combines with J gene TRBJ2-2, with D possibly TRBD1 on 6 matching bases. In germline, CDR1 is SGHKS, CDR2 YYEKEE (reference sequence). The V end lost 4 bases, the J end lost 6 bases, and 25 bases lay between the germline ends. The CDR3 runs 18 residues. CDR3 DNA sequence: TGTGCCAGCAGCGGTCCCCCCCGGACAGAGAAATACGCCGGGGAGCTGTTTTTT. It is translated as CASSGPPRTEKYAGELFF.

The rearrangement uses TRBV7-8 and TRBJ2-1; D is possibly TRBD2 (5 bases). In germline, CDR1 is SGHVS, CDR2 FQNEAQ. V lost 2 bases and J lost 7, with 12 bases in between. The CDR3 contains 14 residues. CDR3 in amino acids: CASSLTDLGNEQFF. The CDR3 DNA reads as TGTGCCAGCAGCTTAACGGACTTGGGGAATGAGCAGTTCTTC.